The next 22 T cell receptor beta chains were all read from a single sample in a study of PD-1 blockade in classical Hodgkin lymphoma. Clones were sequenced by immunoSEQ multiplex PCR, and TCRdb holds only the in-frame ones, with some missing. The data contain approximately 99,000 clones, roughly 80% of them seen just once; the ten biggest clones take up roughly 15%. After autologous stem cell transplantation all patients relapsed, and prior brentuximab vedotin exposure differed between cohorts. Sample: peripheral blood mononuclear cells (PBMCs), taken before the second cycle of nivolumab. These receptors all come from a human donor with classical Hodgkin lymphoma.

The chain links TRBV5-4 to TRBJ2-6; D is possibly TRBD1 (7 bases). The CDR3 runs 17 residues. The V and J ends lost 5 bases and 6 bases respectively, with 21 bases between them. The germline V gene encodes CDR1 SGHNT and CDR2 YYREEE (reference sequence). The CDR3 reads CASSLSPGGQKANVLTF. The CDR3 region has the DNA TGTGCCAGCAGTTTGAGCCCCGGGGGACAGAAGGCCAACGTCCTGACTTTC.

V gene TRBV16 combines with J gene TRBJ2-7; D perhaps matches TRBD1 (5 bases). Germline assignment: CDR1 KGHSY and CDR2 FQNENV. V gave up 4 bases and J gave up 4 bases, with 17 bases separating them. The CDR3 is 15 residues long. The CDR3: CASSPDRPGRYEQYF. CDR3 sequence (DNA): TGTGCCAGCAGCCCAGACAGACCCGGGCGGTACGAGCAGTACTTC.

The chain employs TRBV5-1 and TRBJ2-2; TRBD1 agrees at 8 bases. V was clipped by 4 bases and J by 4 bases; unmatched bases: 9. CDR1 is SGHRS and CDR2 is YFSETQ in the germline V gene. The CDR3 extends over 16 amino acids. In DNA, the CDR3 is TGCGCCAGCAGCACCTCAGGGGGCGACGGCACCGGGGAGCTGTTTTTT. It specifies CASSTSGGDGTGELFF.

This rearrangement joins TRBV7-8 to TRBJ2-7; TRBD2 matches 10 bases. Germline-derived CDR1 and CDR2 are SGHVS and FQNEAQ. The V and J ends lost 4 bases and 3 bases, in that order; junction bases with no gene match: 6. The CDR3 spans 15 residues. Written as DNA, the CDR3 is TGTGCCAGCAGCTACACCGGGACTAGCGTCTACGAGCAGTACTTC. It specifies CASSYTGTSVYEQYF.

The CDR3 sequence: CAWRNPNTGELFF. In DNA form, the CDR3 reads TGTGCCTGGAGGAACCCGAACACCGGGGAGCTGTTTTTT. This chain uses TRBV30 with TRBJ2-2; D not resolved. V lost 3 bases to trimming and J lost 0 bases, with 5 bases between them. Looked up from germline, CDR1 is GTSNPN and CDR2 is SVGIG (reference sequence). The CDR3 length is 13 residues.

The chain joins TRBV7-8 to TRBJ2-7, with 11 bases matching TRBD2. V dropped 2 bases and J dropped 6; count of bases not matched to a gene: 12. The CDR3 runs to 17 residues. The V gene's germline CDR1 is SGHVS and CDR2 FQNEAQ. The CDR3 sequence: CASSLWRSSGRPPEQYF. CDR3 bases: TGTGCCAGCAGCTTATGGCGCTCTAGCGGGAGGCCCCCCGAGCAGTACTTC. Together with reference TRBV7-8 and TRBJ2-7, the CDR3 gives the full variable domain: GAGVSQSPRYKVAKRGQDVALRCDPISGHVSLFWYQQALGQGPEFLTYFQNEAQLDKSGLPSDRFFAERPEGSVSTLKIQRTQQEDSAVYLCASSLWRSSGRPPEQYFGPGTRLTVT.

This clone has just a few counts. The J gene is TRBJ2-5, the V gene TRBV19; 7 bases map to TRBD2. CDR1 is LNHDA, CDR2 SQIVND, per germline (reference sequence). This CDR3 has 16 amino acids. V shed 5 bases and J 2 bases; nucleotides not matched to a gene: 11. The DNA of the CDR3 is TGTGCCAGTAGTCGGAAAAGGGGAGGGACTCAAGAGACCCAGTACTTC. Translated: CASSRKRGGTQETQYF.

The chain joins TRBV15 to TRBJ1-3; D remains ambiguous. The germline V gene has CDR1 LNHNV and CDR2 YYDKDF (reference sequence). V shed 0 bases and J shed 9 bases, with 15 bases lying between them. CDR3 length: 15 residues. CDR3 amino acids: CATSRDKLTMSTIYF. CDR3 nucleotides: TGTGCCACCAGCAGAGATAAACTGACCATGAGCACCATATATTTT.

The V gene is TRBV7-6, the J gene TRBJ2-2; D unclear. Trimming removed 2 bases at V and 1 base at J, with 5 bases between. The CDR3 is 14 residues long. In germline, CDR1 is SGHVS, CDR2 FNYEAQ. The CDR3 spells CASSLTRNTGELFF. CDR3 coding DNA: TGTGCCAGCAGCTTAACCCGGAACACCGGGGAGCTGTTTTTT.

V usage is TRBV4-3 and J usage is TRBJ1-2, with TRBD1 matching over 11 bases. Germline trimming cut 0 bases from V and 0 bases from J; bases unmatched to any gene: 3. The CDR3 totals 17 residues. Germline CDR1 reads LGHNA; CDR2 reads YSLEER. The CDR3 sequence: CASSQDQGQGANYGYTF. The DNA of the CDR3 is TGCGCCAGCAGCCAAGATCAGGGACAGGGGGCTAACTATGGCTACACCTTC.

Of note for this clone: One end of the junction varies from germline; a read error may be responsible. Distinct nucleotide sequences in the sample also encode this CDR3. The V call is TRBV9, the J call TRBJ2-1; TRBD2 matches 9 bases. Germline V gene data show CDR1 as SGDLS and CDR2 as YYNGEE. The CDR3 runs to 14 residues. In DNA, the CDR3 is TGCGCCAGCAGCGTAGCGGGAGAGTGGAATGAGCAGTTCTTC. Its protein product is CASSVAGEWNEQFF.

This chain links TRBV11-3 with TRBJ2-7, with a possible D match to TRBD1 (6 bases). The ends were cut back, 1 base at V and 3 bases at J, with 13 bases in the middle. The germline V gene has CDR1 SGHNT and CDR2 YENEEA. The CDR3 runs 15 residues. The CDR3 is CASSLGKGRGYEQYF. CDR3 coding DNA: TGTGCCAGCAGCTTAGGGAAAGGCAGGGGCTACGAGCAGTACTTC.

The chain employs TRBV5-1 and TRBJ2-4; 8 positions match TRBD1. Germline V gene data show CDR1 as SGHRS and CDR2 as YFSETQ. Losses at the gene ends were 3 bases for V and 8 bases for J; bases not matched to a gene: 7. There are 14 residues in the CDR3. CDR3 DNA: TGCGCCAGCAGCTCGGACAGGGATGGGGACATTCAGTACTTC. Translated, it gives CASSSDRDGDIQYF. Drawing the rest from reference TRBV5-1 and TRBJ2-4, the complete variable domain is KAGVTQTPRYLIKTRGQQVTLSCSPISGHRSVSWYQQTPGQGLQFLFEYFSETQRNKGNFPGRFSGRQFSNSRSEMNVSTLELGDSALYLCASSSDRDGDIQYFGAGTRLSVL.

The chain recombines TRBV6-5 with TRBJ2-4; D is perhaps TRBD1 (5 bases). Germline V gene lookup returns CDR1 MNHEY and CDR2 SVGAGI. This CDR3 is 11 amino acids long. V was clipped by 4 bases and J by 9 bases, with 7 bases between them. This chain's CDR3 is CASSSGSIQYF. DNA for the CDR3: TGTGCCAGCAGTTCAGGGTCCATTCAGTACTTC.

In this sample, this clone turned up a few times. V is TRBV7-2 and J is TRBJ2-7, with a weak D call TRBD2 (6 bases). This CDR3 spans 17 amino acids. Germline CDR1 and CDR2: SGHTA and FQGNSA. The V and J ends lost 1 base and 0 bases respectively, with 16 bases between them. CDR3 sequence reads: CASSLGLRGGRSYEQYF. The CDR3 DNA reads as TGTGCCAGCAGCTTAGGATTGCGGGGAGGCCGCTCCTACGAGCAGTACTTC.

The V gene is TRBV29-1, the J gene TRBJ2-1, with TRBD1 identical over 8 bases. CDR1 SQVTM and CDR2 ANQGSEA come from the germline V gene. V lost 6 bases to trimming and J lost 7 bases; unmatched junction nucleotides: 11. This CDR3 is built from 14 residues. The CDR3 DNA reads TGCAGCGTCAAGACAGGGGCCCAGTGGAATGAGCAGTTCTTC. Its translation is CSVKTGAQWNEQFF.

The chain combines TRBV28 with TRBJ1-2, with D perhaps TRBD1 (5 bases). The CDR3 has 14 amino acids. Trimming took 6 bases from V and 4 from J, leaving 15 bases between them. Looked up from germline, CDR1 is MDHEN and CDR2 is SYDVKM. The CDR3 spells CASRGVGGFYGYTF. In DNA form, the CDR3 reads TGTGCCAGCAGGGGCGTGGGGGGATTCTATGGCTACACCTTC.

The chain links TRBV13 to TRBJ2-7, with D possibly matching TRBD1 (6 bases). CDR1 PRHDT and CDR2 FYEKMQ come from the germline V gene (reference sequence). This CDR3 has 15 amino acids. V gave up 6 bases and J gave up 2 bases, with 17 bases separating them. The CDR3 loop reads CASRRQQGPAYEQYF. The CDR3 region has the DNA TGTGCCAGCAGACGCCAACAGGGCCCGGCCTACGAGCAGTACTTC. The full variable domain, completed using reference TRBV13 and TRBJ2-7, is AAGVIQSPRHLIKEKRETATLKCYPIPRHDTVYWYQQGPGQDPQFLISFYEKMQSDKGSIPDRFSAQQFSDYHSELNMSSLELGDSALYFCASRRQQGPAYEQYFGPGTRLTVT.

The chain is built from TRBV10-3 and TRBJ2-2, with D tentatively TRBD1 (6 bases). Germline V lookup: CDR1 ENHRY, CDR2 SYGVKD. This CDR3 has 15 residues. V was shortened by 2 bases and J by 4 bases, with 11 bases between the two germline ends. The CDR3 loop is CAISEVQGATGELFF. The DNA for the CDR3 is TGTGCCATCAGTGAGGTACAGGGTGCCACCGGGGAGCTGTTTTTT.

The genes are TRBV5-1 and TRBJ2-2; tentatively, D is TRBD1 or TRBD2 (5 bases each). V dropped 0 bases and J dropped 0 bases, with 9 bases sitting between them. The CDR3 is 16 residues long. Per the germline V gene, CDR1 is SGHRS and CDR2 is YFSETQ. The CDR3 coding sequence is TGCGCCAGCAGCTTGGACGGGGCCCCGAACACCGGGGAGCTGTTTTTT. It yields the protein CASSLDGAPNTGELFF.

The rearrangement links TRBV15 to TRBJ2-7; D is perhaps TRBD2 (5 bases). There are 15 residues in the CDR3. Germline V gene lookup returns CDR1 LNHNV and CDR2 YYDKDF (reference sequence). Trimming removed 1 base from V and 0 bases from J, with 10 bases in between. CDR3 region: CATSRVGTSSYEQYF. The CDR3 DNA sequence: TGTGCCACCAGCAGAGTAGGAACTAGCTCCTACGAGCAGTACTTC.

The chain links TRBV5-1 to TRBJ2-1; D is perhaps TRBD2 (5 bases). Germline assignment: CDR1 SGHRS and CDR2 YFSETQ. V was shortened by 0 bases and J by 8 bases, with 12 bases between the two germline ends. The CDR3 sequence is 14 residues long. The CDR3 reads CASSLAGLMDEQFF. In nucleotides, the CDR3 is TGCGCCAGCAGCTTGGCGGGGTTGATGGATGAGCAGTTCTTC. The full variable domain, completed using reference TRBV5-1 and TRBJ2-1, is KAGVTQTPRYLIKTRGQQVTLSCSPISGHRSVSWYQQTPGQGLQFLFEYFSETQRNKGNFPGRFSGRQFSNSRSEMNVSTLELGDSALYLCASSLAGLMDEQFFGPGTRLTVL.